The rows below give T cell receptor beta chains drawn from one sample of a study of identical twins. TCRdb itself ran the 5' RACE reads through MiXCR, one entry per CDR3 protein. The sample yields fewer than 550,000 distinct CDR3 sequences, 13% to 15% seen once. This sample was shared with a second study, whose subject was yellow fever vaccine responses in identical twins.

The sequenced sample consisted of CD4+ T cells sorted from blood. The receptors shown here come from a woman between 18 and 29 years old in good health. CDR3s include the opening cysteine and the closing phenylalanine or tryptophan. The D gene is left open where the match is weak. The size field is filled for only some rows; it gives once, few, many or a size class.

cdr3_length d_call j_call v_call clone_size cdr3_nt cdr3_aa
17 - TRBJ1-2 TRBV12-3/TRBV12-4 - TGTGCCAGCAGTCCCGGGACAATGGAGTCTATATATGGTGGCTACACCTTC CASSPGTMESIYGGYTF
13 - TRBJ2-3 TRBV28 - TGTGCCAGCAGTTTCCCTAACACAGATACGCAGTATTTT CASSFPNTDTQYF
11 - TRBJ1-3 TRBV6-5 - TGTGCCAGCAGTTATGGAAACACCATATATTTT CASSYGNTIYF
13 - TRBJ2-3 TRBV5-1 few TGCGCCAGCAGCTTGGTCCCAGAGAATACGCAGTATTTT CASSLVPENTQYF
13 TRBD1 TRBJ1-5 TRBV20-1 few TGCAGTGCGAGAAGGGGGCTCGACCAGCCCCAGCATTTT CSARRGLDQPQHF
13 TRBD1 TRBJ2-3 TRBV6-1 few TGTGCCAGCAGCCAACAGGGGTTAGATACGCAGTATTTT CASSQQGLDTQYF
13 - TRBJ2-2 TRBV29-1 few TGCAGCGTTGACCGTGCTGGGGCCGGGGAGCTGTTTTTT CSVDRAGAGELFF
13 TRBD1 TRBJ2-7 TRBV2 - TGTGCCAGCGGGAGACAGGGGGTCGACGAGCAGTACTTC CASGRQGVDEQYF
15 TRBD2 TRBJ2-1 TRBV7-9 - TGTGCCAGCGGGGGAGGGATGGGCTCCTACAATGAGCAGTTCTTC CASGGGMGSYNEQFF
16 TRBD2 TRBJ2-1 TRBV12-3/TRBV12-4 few TGTGCCAGCAGCCGGGGACTAGCGGGGCGTGGTGATGAGCAGTTCTTC CASSRGLAGRGDEQFF
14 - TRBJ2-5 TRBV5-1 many TGCGCCAGCAGCTTGGAGAGTTTCCAAGAGACCCAGTACTTC CASSLESFQETQYF
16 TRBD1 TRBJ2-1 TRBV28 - TGTGCCAGCAGTTATCCAGGGGGAACAGCGAGAAATGAGCAGTTCTTC CASSYPGGTARNEQFF
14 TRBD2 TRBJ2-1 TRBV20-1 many TGCAGTGCTAGAGGCGGGAGGGCCTACAATGAGCAGTTCTTC CSARGGRAYNEQFF
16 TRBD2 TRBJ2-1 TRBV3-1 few TGTGCCAGCAGCCAAGAGAGCGGGGGGGCGGGGAATGAGCAGTTCTTC CASSQESGGAGNEQFF
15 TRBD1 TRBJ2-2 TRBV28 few TGTGCCAGCAGTTCCCGCCCAGGGGGCACCGGGGAGCTGTTTTTT CASSSRPGGTGELFF
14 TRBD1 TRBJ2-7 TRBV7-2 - TGTGCCAGCAGCCCAAGACAGGGAATCCACGAGCAGTACTTC CASSPRQGIHEQYF
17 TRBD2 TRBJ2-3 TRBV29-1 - TGCAGCGTGTTTGCCCCTAGCGGGGGGTCTAGCACAGATACGCAGTATTTT CSVFAPSGGSSTDTQYF
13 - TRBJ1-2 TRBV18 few TGTGCCAGCTCACCCAGGAGCGGAGGAGGCTACACCTTC CASSPRSGGGYTF
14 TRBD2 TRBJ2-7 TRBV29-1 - TGCAGCGGGAGTAGCGGGAAAACTACCTACGAGCAGTACTTC CSGSSGKTTYEQYF
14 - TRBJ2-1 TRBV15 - TGTGCCACCGCCTGGGGTCTGACCTACAATGAGCAGTTCTTC CATAWGLTYNEQFF
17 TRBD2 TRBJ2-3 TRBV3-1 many TGTGCCAGCAGCCCCCTCGCTAGCGGGGGCCTCACAGATACGCAGTATTTT CASSPLASGGLTDTQYF
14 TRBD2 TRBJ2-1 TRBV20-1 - TGCAGTGCCGAGCCTAGCGGGAGGGGAGGGTGGCAGTTCTTC CSAEPSGRGGWQFF
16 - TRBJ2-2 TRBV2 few TGTGCCAGCAGTGTTACAGGGCCGGGAGGCACCGGGGAGCTGTTTTTT CASSVTGPGGTGELFF
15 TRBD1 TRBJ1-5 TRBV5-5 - TGTGCCAGCGGACTAGACAGGGATAGCAATCAGCCCCAGCATTTT CASGLDRDSNQPQHF
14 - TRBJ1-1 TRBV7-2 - TGTGCCAGCAGCTTAAAGTGGGAGGGCAGCGAAGCTTTCTTT CASSLKWEGSEAFF
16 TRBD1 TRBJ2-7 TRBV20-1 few TGCAGTGTCCTCCATCTAGGGGACAGGGTACAGTACGAGCAGTACTTC CSVLHLGDRVQYEQYF
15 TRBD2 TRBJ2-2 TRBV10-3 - TGTGCCGCTACTCCGGGGGGTCGGAACACCGGGGAGCTGTTTTTT CAATPGGRNTGELFF
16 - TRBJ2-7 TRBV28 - TGTGCCAGCAGCCAAGATAACAGAAGGGTCGCGCGGGAGCAGTACTTC CASSQDNRRVAREQYF
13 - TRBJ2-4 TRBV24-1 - TGTGCCACCAGTGATCTCCAGACTAACATTCAGTACTTC CATSDLQTNIQYF
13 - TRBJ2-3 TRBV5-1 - TGCGCCAGCAGCCGGGGTGAAACAGATACGCAGTATTTT CASSRGETDTQYF
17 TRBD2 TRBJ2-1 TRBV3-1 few TGTGCCAGCAGCCAAGCGAAACTAGCGAGATCTAACAATGAGCAGTTCTTC CASSQAKLARSNNEQFF